This T cell receptor (beta chain) is from a study of cytomegalovirus exposure and HLA in healthy donors. The PCR ran on 60 Vbeta and 13 Jbeta primers. The protocol was immunoSEQ multiplex PCR, while the TCRdb copy is restricted to in-frame clones and leaves out a portion. Of 120,000 or so clones listed, 60% to 80% are singletons. With 4 bases removed from V and 0 bases from J, the gap between germline ends came to 10 bases. CDR3 length equals 15 residues. Looked up from germline, CDR1 is GTSNPN and CDR2 is SVGIG (reference sequence). Study-level results: A later analysis showed that HLA-associated TCR beta chains had undergone more clonal expansion than equally common others. CMV antigen specificity was confirmed in vitro for a few CMV-associated chains. As a later analysis revealed, the rate of TCR association differed by HLA locus, with DRB1 most and HLA-C fewest.

With respect to this clone: The antigen is undetermined.

The chain uses TRBV30 and TRBJ2-6, with D possibly TRBD1 on 6 matching bases. This receptor was taken from a woman aged 50 to 60 in good health and CMV-seronegative. Sequencing was done on a sample of PBMCs. The CDR3 sequence: CAWTTDSSGANVLTF. CDR3 in DNA: TGTGCCTGGACCACGGACAGCTCTGGGGCCAACGTCCTGACTTTC.